Given below is one T cell receptor (beta chain) in context. TCRdb re-called the 5' RACE reads through MiXCR, storing one row per CDR3 protein. The data show 550,000 to 700,000 distinct CDR3 sequences, with over 20% seen just once and approximately 4.5% held by the top ten. This entry is derived from a study of identical twins. The CDR3 is 13 amino acids. V dropped 8 bases and J dropped 6 bases, with 15 bases sitting between them. Germline V gives CDR1 SGHDT, CDR2 YYEEEE. The sample was also reused in another study, on T cells expressing NK-cell markers.

The TCR comes from a woman younger than 35 in good health. What was sequenced was PBMCs. V is TRBV5-6 and J is TRBJ2-1; tentative D call: TRBD2 (6 bases). As DNA, the CDR3 is TGTGCCAGGAGCCCGGGGGTTATCAATGAGCAGTTCTTC. Translation: CARSPGVINEQFF.